This TCR beta chain was observed in a study of T cell repertoires in cytomegalovirus infection. Study context: Public TCR beta signatures indicated both CMV infection and matching HLA type.

MiXCR was run by TCRdb on the reads, yielding one entry per CDR3 protein. Here the sample spans just over 300,000 distinct CDR3 sequences, about 17% being singletons. V trimming: 0 bases; J trimming: 6 bases; junction bases outside the gene matches: 9. The CDR3 length is 16 residues. Looked up from germline, CDR1 is ENHRY and CDR2 is SYGVKD. About this clonotype: Its specificity is unknown.

The study, taken as a whole, reports: CMV-specific TCR beta clonotypes restricted by HLA-C were the ones dominating the ex vivo response. Identification of carriers of CMV plus the relevant HLA was achieved through cumulative public TCR beta family frequency.

The TCR sequence derives from a human donor in good health (CMV status not recorded). Some clones in this sample may be carry-over from other donors' samples. The sample comprised PBMCs. V and J are TRBV10-3 and TRBJ2-3; 7 bases agree with TRBD2. CDR3 residues: CAISESGGGFGDTQYF. For the CDR3, the DNA is TGTGCCATCAGTGAGTCTGGCGGGGGATTCGGGGATACGCAGTATTTT.